This TCR beta chain came from a study of CD8 T cells in ankylosing spondylitis. Findings and caveats of the study: Ankylosing spondylitis blood appeared to carry a characteristic TCR beta motif of roughly eight highly homologous variants. Reports of some motif variants in reactive arthritis synovial fluid and blood predate this one. Enrichment of disease-linked clones was reportedly significant in matched ankylosing spondylitis synovial fluid.

This clonotype has more than one count but fewer than ten. Its antigen is not known. MiXCR, applied by TCRdb to the 5' RACE reads, yields one record per CDR3 protein. The table has fewer than 250,000 distinct CDR3 sequences, about a sixth seen once. The CDR3 spans 15 residues. Germline CDR1 MNHEY, CDR2 SVGEGT. The germline V and J ends were trimmed by 2 bases and 0 bases, with 11 bases remaining between them. The V gene is TRBV6-2 or TRBV6-3, the J gene TRBJ2-7, with D perhaps being TRBD1 or TRBD2 (5 bases each). This receptor was obtained from a male donor with ankylosing spondylitis. Sequenced sample: blood, either unsorted or a sorted T cell fraction (not recorded which). As DNA, the CDR3 is TGTGCCAGCAGTTACGGGCCGGGGCCCTCCTACGAGCAGTACTTC. It specifies CASSYGPGPSYEQYF.